The text below deals with one T cell receptor beta chain. What it binds is not known. The germline gives CDR1 SNHLY, CDR2 FYNNEI. The CDR3 runs to 15 residues. V lost 3 bases and J 4 bases, leaving 13 bases between the germline ends. The sample belongs to a study of cytomegalovirus exposure and HLA in healthy donors. As for the study in general: Samples from HLA-typed donors yielded approximately 80 million unique TCRs in an early data release. Points from the study as a whole: Under 20,000 TCR beta sequences were associated with HLA alleles at 0.05 false discovery rate in a later analysis. Researchers reported in a later analysis that common viral pathogens appeared linked to several top clusters.

PCR employed 60 Vbeta and 13 Jbeta primers. In the authors' methods: Per a later analysis, the number of unique TCR beta chains was some 75 million, of which about 10 million were shared. The table came from immunoSEQ multiplex PCR; TCRdb's copy has only in-frame clones and leaves some out. That table is the source of V, J and clone size, and D and trimming were worked out from the DNA. Among about 130,000 clones listed, around 77% were seen once. This chain joins TRBV2 and TRBJ1-5; possibly TRBD1 for D (5 bases). Input material: PBMCs. The source is a man aged 25-45 years in good health and CMV-seronegative. CDR3 nucleotides: TGTGCCAGCAGTGAGAGTGTGGGGGGAAATCAGCCCCAGCATTTT. Residues: CASSESVGGNQPQHF. Combining the CDR3 with reference TRBV2 and TRBJ1-5 gives the whole variable domain EPEVTQTPSHQVTQMGQEVILRCVPISNHLYFYWYRQILGQKVEFLVSFYNNEISEKSEIFDDQFSVERPDGSNFTLKIRSTKLEDSAMYFCASSESVGGNQPQHFGDGTRLSIL.